This TCR beta chain appears in the sequencing data of a study of CD8 T cells in Susac syndrome. This clonotype was seen only a few times. TCR beta sequences were obtained from blood CD8+ and CD4+ T cells. RNA amounts of roughly 0.45 to 1 ug underwent reverse transcription with random hexamers. TCR beta CDR3 was amplified by immunoSEQ covering 54 Vbeta and 13 Jbeta. TCRdb called the immunoSEQ multiplex PCR reads again in MiXCR, with one record for every CDR3 protein. The sample records more than 100,000 distinct CDR3 sequences, roughly 96% being singletons. The V gene lost 3 bases and the J gene lost 2 bases, with 6 bases spanning the gap. CDR3 size: 13 residues. In germline, CDR1 is SGHKS, CDR2 YYEKEE (reference sequence).

V is TRBV5-5 and J is TRBJ1-3; D is unresolved. The source is a human donor in good health. The sample taken for sequencing was CD4+ T cells from PBMCs. This CDR3 is CASSSGAGNTIYF. The CDR3 bases are TGTGCCAGCAGCTCCGGGGCTGGAAACACCATATATTTT.